A selection of T cell receptor beta chains follows, all from one sample in a study of beta chain features in type 1 diabetes. TCRdb's table, derived via immunoSEQ multiplex PCR, lists solely in-frame clones and lacks some. This sample has 850,000 to 900,000 clones, with about 17% found just once. The sequencing sample was made of naive CD4+ T cells from blood. The source is a woman under 30 in good health. Both conserved end residues are part of each CDR3. The D gene is left open where the match is weak. A row's size may be missing; if present it is once, few, many or a size class.

-,TRBJ1-5,few,TRBV7-9,CASSSGSNQPQHF,TGTGCCAGCAGCAGCGGCAGCAATCAGCCCCAGCATTTT
-,TRBJ2-1,-,TRBV2,CASLLTEYNEQFF,TGTGCCAGCCTGCTTACAGAGTACAATGAGCAGTTCTTC
TRBD2,TRBJ2-3,-,TRBV5-1,CASSSLLAGSSTDTQYF,TGCGCCAGCAGCTCCTTACTAGCGGGATCTAGCACAGATACGCAGTATTTT
-,TRBJ2-1,-,TRBV20-1,CSATGHNEQFF,TGCAGTGCAACGGGACACAATGAGCAGTTCTTC
-,TRBJ2-2,few,TRBV28,CASSFPKGTGELFF,TGTGCCAGCAGTTTTCCAAAGGGCACCGGGGAGCTGTTTTTT
TRBD2,TRBJ2-5,-,TRBV2,CASRDPSGGETQYF,TGTGCCAGCAGGGACCCTAGCGGAGGGGAGACCCAGTACTTC
-,TRBJ2-7,few,TRBV18,CASSPIQDPFAYEQYF,TGTGCCAGCTCACCAATACAGGATCCATTCGCCTACGAGCAGTACTTC
-,TRBJ1-2,few,TRBV7-9,CASSAGGGSYGYTF,TGTGCCAGCAGCGCCGGGGGCGGCAGCTATGGCTACACCTTC
-,TRBJ2-3,-,TRBV19,CASSRDSTDTQYF,TGTGCCAGTAGTCGGGACTCCACAGATACGCAGTATTTT
TRBD1,TRBJ2-7,-,TRBV5-6,CASSLRQGHYEQYF,TGTGCCAGCAGCCTACGACAGGGGCACTACGAGCAGTACTTC
-,TRBJ1-4,-,TRBV6-5,CASSYSDGSTNEKLFF,TGTGCCAGCAGTTACTCTGATGGCTCAACCAATGAAAAACTGTTTTTT
TRBD2,TRBJ2-1,-,TRBV2,CASSDLAGVEQFF,TGTGCCAGCAGTGACCTAGCGGGAGTTGAGCAGTTCTTC
TRBD1,TRBJ2-2,-,TRBV19,CASSSRQGLTGELFF,TGTGCCAGTAGTTCGAGACAGGGGCTAACCGGGGAGCTGTTTTTT
TRBD1,TRBJ1-3,-,TRBV6-6,CASRLTGDSGNTIYF,TGTGCCAGCAGACTGACAGGGGACTCTGGAAACACCATATATTTT
TRBD2,TRBJ2-7,-,TRBV28,CASSNIAGGPYEQYF,TGTGCCAGCTCTAACATAGCGGGAGGGCCCTACGAGCAGTACTTC
-,TRBJ2-7,-,TRBV4-2,CASSQAVQGAYEQYF,TGTGCCAGCAGCCAAGCAGTCCAGGGAGCCTACGAGCAGTACTTC
TRBD1,TRBJ2-5,-,TRBV9,CASSVLWGTGETQYF,TGTGCCAGCAGCGTCCTCTGGGGGACAGGGGAGACCCAGTACTTC
-,TRBJ2-5,few,TRBV2,CASSEYRDQTQYF,TGTGCCAGCAGTGAATACCGGGACCAGACCCAGTACTTC
-,TRBJ1-5,-,TRBV18,CASSPLAYSGNQPQHF,TGTGCCAGCTCCCCCCTGGCCTATAGCGGCAATCAGCCCCAGCATTTT
-,TRBJ2-1,few,TRBV7-2,CASSLQGGLSYNEQFF,TGTGCCAGCAGCCTACAGGGGGGGCTGTCCTACAATGAGCAGTTCTTC
-,TRBJ1-1,-,TRBV29-1,CSVEGSPPGTNTEAFF,TGCAGCGTTGAAGGAAGCCCCCCAGGGACGAACACTGAAGCTTTCTTT
TRBD2,TRBJ2-5,-,TRBV13,CASSRFGLAGGRETQYF,TGTGCCAGCAGCCGTTTTGGACTAGCGGGAGGGCGAGAGACCCAGTACTTC
-,TRBJ2-6,few,TRBV9,CASSSGANVLTF,TGTGCCAGCAGCTCTGGGGCCAACGTCCTGACTTTC
-,TRBJ2-3,-,TRBV28,CASSSPSDGDTQYF,TGTGCCAGCAGTTCGCCCTCGGATGGAGATACGCAGTATTTT
-,TRBJ1-2,-,TRBV18,CASSLDRSSGYTF,TGTGCCAGCTCCCTAGACAGGTCGAGTGGCTACACCTTC
TRBD2,TRBJ2-7,-,TRBV11-2,CASRNSGRKEYEQYF,TGTGCCAGCAGAAATAGCGGGAGGAAAGAGTACGAGCAGTACTTC
TRBD1,TRBJ1-1,-,TRBV5-1,CASSLEQGAPTEAFF,TGCGCCAGCAGCTTGGAACAGGGGGCGCCCACTGAAGCTTTCTTT
TRBD1,TRBJ2-7,few,TRBV5-6,CASSLSTGGNGQYF,TGTGCCAGCAGCTTGTCTACAGGGGGCAATGGGCAGTACTTC